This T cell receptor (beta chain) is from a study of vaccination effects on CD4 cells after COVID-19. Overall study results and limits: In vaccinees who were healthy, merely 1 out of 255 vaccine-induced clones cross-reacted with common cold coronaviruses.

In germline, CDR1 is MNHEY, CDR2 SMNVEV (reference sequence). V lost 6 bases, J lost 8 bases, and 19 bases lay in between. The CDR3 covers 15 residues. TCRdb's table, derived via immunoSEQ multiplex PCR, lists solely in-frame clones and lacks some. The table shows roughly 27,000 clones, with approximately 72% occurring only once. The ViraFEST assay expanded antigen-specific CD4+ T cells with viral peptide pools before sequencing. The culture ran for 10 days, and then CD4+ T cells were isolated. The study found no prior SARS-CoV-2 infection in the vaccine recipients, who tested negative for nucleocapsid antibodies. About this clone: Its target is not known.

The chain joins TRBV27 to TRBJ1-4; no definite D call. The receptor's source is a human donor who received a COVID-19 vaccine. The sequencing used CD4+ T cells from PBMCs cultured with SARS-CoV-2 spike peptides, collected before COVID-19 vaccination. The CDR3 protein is CASRPRVAGNEKLFF. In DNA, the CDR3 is TGTGCCAGCAGACCTAGGGTGGCTGGGAACGAAAAACTGTTTTTT.